The text below deals with one T cell receptor (beta chain). Data came from immunoSEQ multiplex PCR; TCRdb stores just in-frame clones and leaves some out. Altogether tens of thousands of clones are present, under 85% being singletons, with the ten largest covering roughly 3.4%. The sample comes from a study of graft-versus-host responses after intestinal transplantation. This CDR3 has 17 amino acids. With 6 bases clipped from V and 8 bases from J, the junction kept 14 bases outside the gene matches. Germline values: CDR1 SGHDT, CDR2 YYEEEE. The material sequenced was PBMCs, taken 1,000 to 1,200 days after transplant. The chain uses TRBV5-6 and TRBJ2-1, with 13 bases aligning to TRBD2. This TCR was recovered from a human patient who received an intestinal transplant, so some T cells may come from the graft donor. The CDR3 reads CASTHRTSGRMSDEQFF. Written as DNA, the CDR3 is TGTGCCAGCACCCATCGGACTAGCGGGAGAATGAGCGATGAGCAGTTCTTC. The complete variable domain, with remaining parts taken from reference TRBV5-6 and TRBJ2-1, reads DAGVTQSPTHLIKTRGQQVTLRCSPKSGHDTVSWYQQALGQGPQFIFQYYEEEERQRGNFPDRFSGHQFPNYSSELNVNALLLGDSALYLCASTHRTSGRMSDEQFFGPGTRLTVL.